The 15 T cell receptor beta chains presented below share a single source sample, sequenced in a study of blood T cell repertoires in COVID-19. This table comes from immunoSEQ multiplex PCR, and its TCRdb copy is limited to in-frame clones, with some not included. The sample has 280,000 or so clones, 80% to 90% seen once. The material sequenced was PBMCs or T cells enriched from blood (not recorded which). The receptors here all came from a man aged 25 to 40 who had recovered from COVID-19.

The J gene is TRBJ1-2, the V gene TRBV27, with D possibly being TRBD1 (6 bases). Trimming removed 5 bases from V and 7 bases from J, with 17 bases in between. CDR1 and CDR2 from the germline V gene are MNHEY and SMNVEV (reference sequence). CDR3 length: 14 amino acids. This CDR3 is CASSPAGGAFGYTF. The CDR3 DNA reads TGTGCCAGCAGTCCGGCGGGGGGGGCGTTTGGCTACACCTTC.

The V gene is TRBV5-6, the J gene TRBJ2-7, with TRBD1 identical over 7 bases. Germline values: CDR1 SGHDT, CDR2 YYEEEE. This CDR3 spans 17 amino acids. Trimming took 4 bases from V and 3 from J; bases not matched to a gene: 16. The CDR3 DNA reads TGTGCCAGCAGCCTCTTAAGTGGGACAGTTGACTTCTACGAGCAGTACTTC. This gives the protein CASSLLSGTVDFYEQYF.

The rearrangement joins TRBV18 to TRBJ2-3, with TRBD2 identical over 8 bases. The CDR3 length is 15 residues. In germline, CDR1 is KGHSH, CDR2 LQKENI. The V segment lost 6 bases and the J segment 4 bases; nucleotides outside the gene matches: 9. The CDR3 region has the DNA TGTGCCAGCTCCCCGGGACTAGGGTTTGCAGATACGCAGTATTTT. Translation: CASSPGLGFADTQYF.

The rearrangement uses TRBV3-1 (or the pseudogene TRBV3-2) and TRBJ1-6, with TRBD1 as a possible D gene (5 bases). The V gene lost 7 bases and the J gene lost 3 bases, with 13 bases spanning the gap. From germline, CDR1 is LGHDT and CDR2 YNNKEL (reference sequence). There are 15 residues in the CDR3. In DNA form, the CDR3 reads TGTGCCAGCAACAAGGGAGGGGTCTATAATTCACCCCTCCACTTT. Encoded protein: CASNKGGVYNSPLHF.

This rearrangement joins TRBV19 to TRBJ1-2; D gene unclear. This CDR3 is built from 13 residues. V was clipped by 3 bases and J by 4 bases, with 9 bases between them. The germline V gene has CDR1 LNHDA and CDR2 SQIVND (reference sequence). The CDR3 loop reads CASSMGTSYGYTF. For the CDR3, the DNA is TGTGCCAGTAGTATGGGCACATCCTATGGCTACACCTTC.

This rearrangement joins TRBV29-1 to TRBJ2-3, with 8 bases lining up with TRBD1. The CDR3 has 13 residues. The germline CDR1 and CDR2 sequences are SQVTM and ANQGSEA. Losses at the gene ends were 4 bases for V and 1 base for J; bases not matched to a gene: 1. CDR3 sequence: CSVAGQGTDTQYF. The CDR3, as DNA: TGCAGCGTTGCGGGACAGGGCACAGATACGCAGTATTTT.

This chain links TRBV7-2 with TRBJ2-7, with D possibly matching TRBD2 (7 bases). Germline V gives CDR1 SGHTA, CDR2 FQGNSA. The CDR3 is 17 residues long. V lost 5 bases, J lost 0 bases, and 20 bases lay in between. The CDR3 DNA reads TGTGCCAGCAGCCAACGAGTAGGGGGGGGAATCTCCTACGAGCAGTACTTC. It is translated as CASSQRVGGGISYEQYF.

The chain is built from TRBV10-3 and TRBJ1-5, with D possibly being TRBD1 (6 bases). Germline CDR1 reads ENHRY; CDR2 reads SYGVKD. The CDR3 is made up of 18 amino acids. With 0 bases removed from V and 1 base from J, the gap between germline ends came to 16 bases. DNA of the CDR3: TGTGCCATCAGTGAGTCGAATATAGACAGGAGCAGCAATCAGCCCCAGCATTTT. This gives the protein CAISESNIDRSSNQPQHF.

The chain recombines TRBV29-1 with TRBJ1-2, with TRBD1 identical over 9 bases. The CDR3 loop spans 13 amino acids. With 4 bases clipped from V and 7 bases from J, the junction kept 7 bases outside the gene matches. Germline CDR1 SQVTM, CDR2 ANQGSEA. The CDR3 loop is CSVVGDRDPGYTF. CDR3 nucleotide sequence: TGCAGCGTTGTAGGGGACAGGGATCCTGGCTACACCTTC.

This clone was counted a single time. The rearrangement uses TRBV19 and TRBJ2-7; 8 nucleotides match TRBD1. Germline V lookup: CDR1 LNHDA, CDR2 SQIVND (reference sequence). CDR3 length equals 14 residues. Trimming took 7 bases from V and 3 from J; bases not matched to a gene: 8. The CDR3 bases are TGTGCCAGTATGGCTCCGGGACAGGACTACGAGCAGTACTTC. This gives the protein CASMAPGQDYEQYF.

The rearrangement joins TRBV29-1 to TRBJ2-1; D is possibly TRBD2 (5 bases). V was clipped by 3 bases and J by 3 bases, with 15 bases between them. CDR3 size: 15 residues. The germline V gene has CDR1 SQVTM and CDR2 ANQGSEA. DNA for the CDR3: TGCAGCGTTGATGGGAGTGGGTCTTTCTACAATGAGCAGTTCTTC. The encoded protein is CSVDGSGSFYNEQFF.

This chain joins TRBV10-3 and TRBJ1-2, with TRBD1 as a possible D gene (5 bases). The CDR3 loop spans 13 amino acids. Per germline, CDR1 ENHRY and CDR2 SYGVKD. V was shortened by 10 bases and J by 2 bases, with 14 bases between the two germline ends. The CDR3 here is CATAMTDNYGYTF. In nucleotides, the CDR3 is TGTGCCACCGCAATGACAGACAACTATGGCTACACCTTC.

The V and J genes are TRBV7-3 and TRBJ2-1; tentative D call: TRBD2 (7 bases). The germline V and J ends were trimmed by 2 bases and 4 bases, with 12 bases remaining between them. CDR3 length: 15 amino acids. Germline assignment: CDR1 SGHTA and CDR2 FQGTGA. CDR3 nucleotide sequence: TGTGCCAGCAGCTTAGGCGGGGGCCGTTACAATGAGCAGTTCTTC. The encoded protein is CASSLGGGRYNEQFF. The whole variable domain, remainder taken from reference TRBV7-3 and TRBJ2-1, is GAGVSQTPSNKVTEKGKYVELRCDPISGHTALYWYRQSLGQGPEFLIYFQGTGAADDSGLPNDRFFAVRPEGSVSTLKIQRTERGDSAVYLCASSLGGGRYNEQFFGPGTRLTVL.

This clone was seen a handful of times. V usage is TRBV2 and J usage is TRBJ1-5; no clear D gene. The length of the CDR3 is 12 residues. Between the trimmed V and J ends, which lost 5 bases and 3 bases, there was a span of 5 bases. CDR1 is SNHLY and CDR2 is FYNNEI in the germline V gene. In DNA, the CDR3 is TGTGCCAGCAGTAAATACAATCAGCCCCAGCATTTT. It translates to CASSKYNQPQHF.

The chain joins TRBV12-3 or TRBV12-4 to TRBJ2-5; D may be TRBD1 (5 bases). The CDR3 consists of 13 residues. The germline V and J ends were trimmed by 3 bases and 3 bases, with 8 bases remaining between them. CDR3 sequence reads: CASSFGAEETQYF. CDR3 nucleotides: TGTGCCAGCAGTTTTGGGGCGGAAGAGACCCAGTACTTC.